This T cell receptor (beta chain) is from a study of technical replicates of blood from four donors. The CDR3 is made up of 17 amino acids. The germline V gene has CDR1 KGHSH and CDR2 LQKENI. Trimming cost V 1 base and J 0 bases, with 13 bases left between them. Generated by immunoSEQ multiplex PCR, the TCRdb table keeps only in-frame clones and is missing some. The data show 83,000 or so clones, with about 92% seen just once and over 0.2% held by the top ten. This clone appeared a single time. This sequence was found in a human donor in good health. Sequencing was carried out using T cells isolated from PBMCs. This chain links TRBV18 with TRBJ1-3; D is ambiguous. The CDR3 DNA reads TGTGCCAGCTCACCACGAAGACCCCGGGACTCTGGAAACACCATATATTTT. Translating gives CASSPRRPRDSGNTIYF.